The source of this T cell receptor (beta chain) is a study of control samples from healthy donors and cancer patients (dated by TCRdb to 2018 to 2021). The V end gives up 4 bases and the J end 2 bases, leaving 5 bases in the junction not matched to a gene. The CDR3, from cysteine to phenylalanine, totals 15 residues. Only CDR3 DNA is held: 45 bases, read in frame from base 1. CDR1 and CDR2 were assigned from the germline V gene as SGHRS and YFSETQ. Comment on this clone: No antigen is known for it. No qualities accompany the bases; no much larger clone lies one base away.

Libraries came from the immunoSEQ multiplex PCR assay. TCRdb carries this immuneACCESS record with in-frame sequences only. Its versions omit some clonotypes, under half of them owing to an unresolved V gene in the studies checked, with the rest unexplained. The sample table shows roughly 130,000 clones, and around 90% are seen once. Together, the top ten hold roughly 2.7% of the sample. This sequence originates from a man aged 18 to 30 in good health. Sequencing was carried out using blood. The rearrangement combines TRBV5-1 with TRBJ2-3; 9 central bases correspond to TRBD1. The DNA is as follows: TGCGCCAGCAGCAGGGACAGGGAGTACACAGATACGCAGTATTTT. It codes for CASSRDREYTDTQYF. Extended through the reference TRBV5-1 and TRBJ2-3 proteins, this CDR3 yields the full variable domain: KAGVTQTPRYLIKTRGQQVTLSCSPISGHRSVSWYQQTPGQGLQFLFEYFSETQRNKGNFPGRFSGRQFSNSRSEMNVSTLELGDSALYLCASSRDREYTDTQYFGPGTRLTVL.